The sequence of this T cell receptor (beta chain) was determined in a study of T cell changes during pregnancy in multiple sclerosis. Trimming shortened V by 2 bases and J by 6 bases, and 16 bases separated the two germline ends. This CDR3 spans 15 amino acids. Germline V lookup: CDR1 KGHSH, CDR2 LQKENI. This clone occurred once. Data came from immunoSEQ multiplex PCR; TCRdb stores just in-frame clones and leaves some out. The sample has about 98,000 clones, 92% seen once. Sequencing used peripheral blood, obtained after pregnancy. This clonotype was sampled from a female donor in good health, enrolled as a control in a pregnancy study. The chain joins TRBV18 to TRBJ1-1, with no clear D. The DNA for the CDR3 is TGTGCCAGCTCACCAAGGGTCGCTGAGGGCTCTGAAGCTTTCTTT. Its protein product is CASSPRVAEGSEAFF.